This TCR beta chain was sequenced in a study of shared clonotypes between healthy human individuals. The CDR3 is 12 residues long. Germline CDR1 MNHNS, CDR2 SASEGT. The V end was cut by 2 bases, the J end by 15 bases, with 14 bases between. Assay used: immunoSEQ multiplex PCR; TCRdb lists only in-frame clones, some missing. This repertoire shows roughly 1 million clones, about 77% found once; its top ten account for about 1.5%. The chain couples TRBV6-1 to TRBJ1-5; no clear D. Sequenced input: memory CD4+ T cells sorted from blood. Subset denoted: CD45RA-negative fraction. This receptor was obtained from a man aged 18 to 30 in good health. The chain's CDR3 is CASSELAGTLHF. The CDR3 coding sequence is TGTGCCAGCAGTGAATTGGCAGGCACCCTGCATTTT.